This T cell receptor (beta chain) originates from a study of blood T cell repertoires in COVID-19. Sequencing used immunoSEQ multiplex PCR; TCRdb keeps in-frame clones, though not all of them. The repertoire has tens of thousands of clones, 86% of them found once; the top ten carry just under 7%. Per the germline V gene, CDR1 is LNHDA and CDR2 is SQIVND (reference sequence). V lost 1 base and J lost 4, with 12 bases in between. CDR3 length equals 15 residues. Sequencing input: peripheral blood. The rearrangement links TRBV19 to TRBJ2-3; unclear D gene. This clonotype was obtained from a man in his fifties or sixties with active COVID-19. The DNA for the CDR3 is TGTGCCAGTAGTATAGGATTAGGAGAACCAGATACGCAGTATTTT. Protein sequence: CASSIGLGEPDTQYF.